This record looks at one TCR beta chain sequence and its context. Its matching antigen is unknown. This sample is drawn from a study of T-cell memory formation after mild COVID-19. As for the study in general: Each donor largely had its own TCR clusters. Notes on the study in general: The pre-infection memory compartment contained some responding clones, suggesting cross-reactive memory joined. CD4+ contracting clones were found mainly in CM and EM, and CD8+ ones in EMRA.

TCRdb called the 5' RACE reads again in MiXCR, with one record for every CDR3 protein. The sample includes approximately 340,000 distinct CDR3 sequences, around 15% of them seen just once. The receptor comes from a man between 18 and 35 years old who had mild COVID-19 (a few samples of this study predate the infection). Cell type and time point are not known. Material for sequencing was PBMCs or a T cell subset sorted from them (not recorded which).

The CDR3 here is CASSVGLTLGSPLHF. The CDR3 nucleotides read TGTGCCAGCAGCGTGGGCCTCACCCTGGGTTCACCCCTCCACTTT. The chain has TRBV9 and TRBJ1-6; D unclear. With 2 bases removed from V and 9 bases from J, the gap between germline ends came to 15 bases. Germline V lookup: CDR1 SGDLS, CDR2 YYNGEE. This CDR3 has 15 residues.